Listed below are T cell receptor beta chains from one sample, sequenced in a study of T cell repertoires in cytomegalovirus infection. TCRdb ran MiXCR on the reads and lists one entry per CDR3 protein. The data contain about 920,000 distinct CDR3 sequences, less than 40% of them singletons. The antigens for these receptors are not known. Sequenced material: cultured CD8+ T cells from PBMCs, taken from culture after CMV antigen stimulation. The source of these receptors is a human donor in good health (CMV status not recorded). Some clones in this sample may be carry-over from other donors' samples. The conserved cysteine and the conserved F or W are not part of the CDR3 here. Where a row states a size, it is once, few, many or the class of an expanded clone; other rows omit it.

clone_size cdr3_length v_call cdr3_aa
many 12 TRBV7-8 ASSPSDSYTEAF
few 14 TRBV6-5 ASSYSVRGGSDTQY
. 11 TRBV12-3/TRBV12-4 ASSPGQIYEQY
few 16 TRBV6-2/TRBV6-3 ASSYSPHFGGRTGELF
many 18 TRBV7-2 ASSLEPPGGGGTSYNEQF
few 13 TRBV19 ASTLDRRGNEKLF
. 12 TRBV7-9 ASTPAGGAREQF
few 13 TRBV7-6 ASSPPGGRTNEQF
few 15 TRBV7-8 ASSPPGRGQGGDGYT
few 13 TRBV7-8 ASSLRAPGESPLH
few 10 TRBV20-1 SARRIQETQY
few 12 TRBV7-8 ASSLARESETQY
few 14 TRBV6-5 ASSYSDGLVRWTQY
. 14 TRBV27 ASHGLAGAGANVLT
few 10 TRBV2 ASMGGTTEAF
once 10 TRBV19 ASSMEGGGYT
. 12 TRBV7-9 ASSQDTGVTEAF
few 14 TRBV12-3/TRBV12-4 ASSPQSGPLNYGYT
. 10 TRBV15 ATKGGNQPQH
few 13 TRBV4-1 ASSLQPGGNTEAF
. 13 TRBV18 ASSPRVSSTDTQY
. 14 TRBV5-6 ASSLKGAISYNEQF
. 13 TRBV27 ASMLVRESSYEQY
. 12 TRBV9 ASSGPSSTDTQY
many 14 TRBV7-9 ASSSRPRGEQETQY
. 12 TRBV5-4 ASSFPENTGELF
few 18 TRBV7-9 ASSPDSAGGPGRYTGELF
few 13 TRBV7-6 ASSFGDRWVNEQF
few 11 TRBV7-6 ASSLGDGNTIY
. 13 TRBV6-5 ASSPSTSGGDTQY
few 17 TRBV4-1 ASSQDPDRTYSPHYGYT
few 13 TRBV7-3 ASSPRAAGVETQY
once 13 TRBV3-1 ASSQRRLAWNEQF